In its sample, the clone carrying this TCR beta chain was seen many times. Its specificity is not known. In TCRdb, the 5' RACE reads were re-called with MiXCR into one record per CDR3 protein. The sample holds roughly 240,000 distinct CDR3 sequences, 6% to 8% seen once. These data originate in a study of identical twins. There are 16 residues in the CDR3. The trim removed 4 bases at V and 4 bases at J, leaving 8 bases unmatched. Per the germline V gene, CDR1 is MNHEY and CDR2 is SVGAGI. Study results and limitations: Carriage of fewer insertions was seen in abundant cord blood beta clonotypes, whereas memory repertoires showed none.

This sample also appeared in a second study, on yellow fever vaccine responses in identical twins.

This chain connects TRBV6-5 to TRBJ2-1, with 9 bases aligning to TRBD2. What was sequenced was CD8+ T cells sorted from blood. The TCR was taken from a woman between 18 and 30 years old in good health. CDR3 region: CASSSSAGGEYNEQFF. The DNA for the CDR3 is TGTGCCAGCAGTTCCTCAGCGGGGGGAGAATACAATGAGCAGTTCTTC.